A selection of T cell receptor beta chains follows, all from one sample in a study of OX40 agonist ivuxolimab in advanced cancers. Assay: immunoSEQ multiplex PCR; the TCRdb copy retains only in-frame clones and omits some. Counted here are about 73,000 clones, 88% occurring once; the ten biggest clones make up less than 0.9%. This material consisted of CD4+ or CD8+ T cells sorted from blood, taken in a trial of the OX40 agonist ivuxolimab. The receptors stem from an adult with an advanced solid tumor such as melanoma, head and neck, liver or kidney cancer. CDR3s include the opening cysteine and the closing phenylalanine or tryptophan. Fields, in order: CDR3 DNA, CDR3 protein, clone size, V gene, D gene, J gene. D genes are given only for firm matches. Where a row states a size, it is once, few, many or the class of an expanded clone; other rows omit it.

CDR3nt: TGTGCCAGCAGGCGCAGGGAAAGCAATCAGCCCCAGCATTTT; CDR3aa: CASRRRESNQPQHF; abundance: medium-sized; v_gene: TRBV7-3; d_gene: .; j_gene: TRBJ1-5
CDR3nt: TGTGCCAGCAGTGCAACCGGGAGCTCCTACAATGAGCAGTTCTTC; CDR3aa: CASSATGSSYNEQFF; abundance: .; v_gene: TRBV2; d_gene: .; j_gene: TRBJ2-1
CDR3nt: TGTGCTTCAGGAGAACAGGACTATGGCTACACCTTC; CDR3aa: CASGEQDYGYTF; abundance: .; v_gene: TRBV28; d_gene: .; j_gene: TRBJ1-2
CDR3nt: TGCGCCAGCAGCCCACAACCGGGACGCTCTGGAAACACCATATATTTT; CDR3aa: CASSPQPGRSGNTIYF; abundance: .; v_gene: TRBV5-1; d_gene: .; j_gene: TRBJ1-3
CDR3nt: TGTGCCAGCAGTAACGGGAGGGTAGGCCCCTATGGCTACACCTTC; CDR3aa: CASSNGRVGPYGYTF; abundance: .; v_gene: TRBV6-5; d_gene: .; j_gene: TRBJ1-2
CDR3nt: TGTGCCACTCTTAGACAGGTCAATCAGCCCCAGCATTTT; CDR3aa: CATLRQVNQPQHF; abundance: .; v_gene: TRBV28; d_gene: .; j_gene: TRBJ1-5
CDR3nt: TGTGCCTGGAAAAACAGGGTGGGTCTCGGCACTGAAGCTTTCTTT; CDR3aa: CAWKNRVGLGTEAFF; abundance: .; v_gene: TRBV30; d_gene: .; j_gene: TRBJ1-1
CDR3nt: TGCGCCAGCGAATCAGGGAAAGGTGAAGCTTTCTTT; CDR3aa: CASESGKGEAFF; abundance: .; v_gene: TRBV5-1; d_gene: .; j_gene: TRBJ1-1
CDR3nt: TGTGCCAGCAGCTTCGGACGGAAGAACACTGAAGCTTTCTTT; CDR3aa: CASSFGRKNTEAFF; abundance: .; v_gene: TRBV13; d_gene: .; j_gene: TRBJ1-1
CDR3nt: TGTGCCAGCAAAAGGACATTCGGAAACACCATATATTTT; CDR3aa: CASKRTFGNTIYF; abundance: .; v_gene: TRBV5-8; d_gene: .; j_gene: TRBJ1-3
CDR3nt: TGTGCCAGCAGTTTATTGGGGGAGCTAACCGGGGAGCTGTTTTTT; CDR3aa: CASSLLGELTGELFF; abundance: few; v_gene: TRBV27; d_gene: .; j_gene: TRBJ2-2
CDR3nt: TGTGCCAGCAGCTTAATACAGGGACGCGGTACGCAGTATTTT; CDR3aa: CASSLIQGRGTQYF; abundance: .; v_gene: TRBV7-3; d_gene: .; j_gene: TRBJ2-3
CDR3nt: TGCACCAGCAGCCAAGAGCGGGACAGGATGGAGTATAGCAATCAGCCCCAGCATTTT; CDR3aa: CTSSQERDRMEYSNQPQHF; abundance: .; v_gene: TRBV1; d_gene: .; j_gene: TRBJ1-5
CDR3nt: TGCAGTGTAGGGAGGAATGAGCAGTTCTTC; CDR3aa: CSVGRNEQFF; abundance: .; v_gene: TRBV20-1; d_gene: .; j_gene: TRBJ2-1
CDR3nt: TGTGCCTGGAGTGTCATGGGTGATCAGCCCCAGCATTTT; CDR3aa: CAWSVMGDQPQHF; abundance: few; v_gene: TRBV30; d_gene: .; j_gene: TRBJ1-5
CDR3nt: TGTGCCAGCTCACCTCCGGGGCGGAACACTGAAGCTTTCTTT; CDR3aa: CASSPPGRNTEAFF; abundance: .; v_gene: TRBV18; d_gene: .; j_gene: TRBJ1-1
CDR3nt: TGTGCCAGCTCACCAGTGAGTTCAGGGGCGATTAACAATGAGCAGTTCTTC; CDR3aa: CASSPVSSGAINNEQFF; abundance: .; v_gene: TRBV18; d_gene: .; j_gene: TRBJ2-1
CDR3nt: TGTGCCATCAGTGATCCGGGACAGAGCTCCTACGAGCAGTACTTC; CDR3aa: CAISDPGQSSYEQYF; abundance: .; v_gene: TRBV10-3; d_gene: TRBD1; j_gene: TRBJ2-7
CDR3nt: TGCAGCGTTCGGGACAGCGTCTACGAGCAGTACTTC; CDR3aa: CSVRDSVYEQYF; abundance: once; v_gene: TRBV29-1; d_gene: TRBD1; j_gene: TRBJ2-7
CDR3nt: TGTGCCAGCAGTTTAAAGGGCGTTGGGGGACAAGAGACCCAGTACTTC; CDR3aa: CASSLKGVGGQETQYF; abundance: once; v_gene: TRBV6-5; d_gene: .; j_gene: TRBJ2-5
CDR3nt: TGCGCCAGCAGCTTGCGGGCGGATGGCACTTACAATGAGCAGTTCTTC; CDR3aa: CASSLRADGTYNEQFF; abundance: .; v_gene: TRBV5-1; d_gene: .; j_gene: TRBJ2-1
CDR3nt: TGTGCCAGCTCACCGTCGGACAGGAACACTGAAGCTTTCTTT; CDR3aa: CASSPSDRNTEAFF; abundance: .; v_gene: TRBV18; d_gene: .; j_gene: TRBJ1-1
CDR3nt: TGTGCCAGCAGTGATGCAGGGGGCGGCTACGAGCAGTACTTC; CDR3aa: CASSDAGGGYEQYF; abundance: .; v_gene: TRBV6-1; d_gene: TRBD1; j_gene: TRBJ2-7
CDR3nt: TGTGCCAGCTCACGAGGACAGGGAGGGGGCAATCAGCCCCAGCATTTT; CDR3aa: CASSRGQGGGNQPQHF; abundance: once; v_gene: TRBV18; d_gene: TRBD1; j_gene: TRBJ1-5
CDR3nt: TGTGCCATCAGTGGTGGACTAGGGGCCAACTACGAGCAGTACTTC; CDR3aa: CAISGGLGANYEQYF; abundance: .; v_gene: TRBV10-3; d_gene: TRBD2; j_gene: TRBJ2-7
CDR3nt: TGTGCCAGCTCACCACGCCAGGGAGACAATCAGCCCCAGCATTTT; CDR3aa: CASSPRQGDNQPQHF; abundance: few; v_gene: TRBV18; d_gene: .; j_gene: TRBJ1-5
CDR3nt: TGCAGCGCCGGCCTCACTTTCGGTGAAAAACTGTTTTTT; CDR3aa: CSAGLTFGEKLFF; abundance: .; v_gene: TRBV29-1; d_gene: .; j_gene: TRBJ1-4
CDR3nt: TGTGCCAGCTCACCAGGGGTTGATCGAGAGCAGTACTTC; CDR3aa: CASSPGVDREQYF; abundance: few; v_gene: TRBV18; d_gene: .; j_gene: TRBJ2-7
CDR3nt: TGTGCCACCTCGACGAGGGGAACAAACACCGGGGAGCTGTTTTTT; CDR3aa: CATSTRGTNTGELFF; abundance: .; v_gene: TRBV5-4; d_gene: .; j_gene: TRBJ2-2
CDR3nt: TGCGCCAGCAGCGCCAGGACTAGCGGGGGGCGTGATACGCAGTATTTT; CDR3aa: CASSARTSGGRDTQYF; abundance: .; v_gene: TRBV5-1; d_gene: TRBD2; j_gene: TRBJ2-3
CDR3nt: TGTGCCAGTAGCGAACAAGGCCACACTGAAGCTTTCTTT; CDR3aa: CASSEQGHTEAFF; abundance: once; v_gene: TRBV19; d_gene: .; j_gene: TRBJ1-1
CDR3nt: TGTGCCAGCAGTCCGGGACAGGGAGGCAATGAGCAGTTCTTC; CDR3aa: CASSPGQGGNEQFF; abundance: .; v_gene: TRBV7-2; d_gene: TRBD1; j_gene: TRBJ2-1
CDR3nt: TGTGCCAGCAGGCAATCGGGGCAGGGGGGCGAAGCTTTCTTT; CDR3aa: CASRQSGQGGEAFF; abundance: .; v_gene: TRBV2; d_gene: TRBD1; j_gene: TRBJ1-1
CDR3nt: TGTGCCAGCAGCTTGGGACGGCGGGAGGACACTGAAGCTTTCTTT; CDR3aa: CASSLGRREDTEAFF; abundance: .; v_gene: TRBV5-4; d_gene: .; j_gene: TRBJ1-1
CDR3nt: TGCGCCAGCAGCATTGGCTCCGGGGAGCTGTTTTTT; CDR3aa: CASSIGSGELFF; abundance: .; v_gene: TRBV5-1; d_gene: .; j_gene: TRBJ2-2
CDR3nt: TGTGCCAGCAGCCTCCGGGGCCTGGGGCAGTTCTTC; CDR3aa: CASSLRGLGQFF; abundance: .; v_gene: TRBV11-2; d_gene: .; j_gene: TRBJ2-1
CDR3nt: TGTGCCAGCAGCTCTGCGGGGGCAGGGAGCTACGAGCAGTACTTC; CDR3aa: CASSSAGAGSYEQYF; abundance: .; v_gene: TRBV11-2; d_gene: .; j_gene: TRBJ2-7
CDR3nt: TGTGCCAGCAGCTTAACGACCTTCACAGATACGCAGTATTTT; CDR3aa: CASSLTTFTDTQYF; abundance: once; v_gene: TRBV7-3; d_gene: .; j_gene: TRBJ2-3
CDR3nt: TGTGCCTGGAGTGGGGAGGCTGAAGCTTTCTTT; CDR3aa: CAWSGEAEAFF; abundance: .; v_gene: TRBV30; d_gene: .; j_gene: TRBJ1-1
CDR3nt: TGTGCCAGCAGGGGGACAGGGATCGGGGGAAAACTGTTTTTT; CDR3aa: CASRGTGIGGKLFF; abundance: .; v_gene: TRBV2; d_gene: TRBD1; j_gene: TRBJ1-4
CDR3nt: TGCAGCGCCTTGGGGACTAGCAGTTACAATGAGCAGTTCTTC; CDR3aa: CSALGTSSYNEQFF; abundance: once; v_gene: TRBV29-1; d_gene: TRBD2; j_gene: TRBJ2-1
CDR3nt: TGTGCTAGTGGTTTACAAGCCTATGGCTACACCTTC; CDR3aa: CASGLQAYGYTF; abundance: .; v_gene: TRBV12-5; d_gene: .; j_gene: TRBJ1-2
CDR3nt: TGTGCCAGTAGTATAGTATCGAAGACCGGGCGTTACGAGCAGTACTTC; CDR3aa: CASSIVSKTGRYEQYF; abundance: .; v_gene: TRBV19; d_gene: .; j_gene: TRBJ2-7
CDR3nt: TGTGCCAGTAGTATCAACAGGGACTCCTACGAGCAGTACTTC; CDR3aa: CASSINRDSYEQYF; abundance: few; v_gene: TRBV19; d_gene: .; j_gene: TRBJ2-7
CDR3nt: TGCGCCAGCAGCGCAGGGGGGGCGCTGGAGACCCAGTACTTC; CDR3aa: CASSAGGALETQYF; abundance: .; v_gene: TRBV5-1; d_gene: .; j_gene: TRBJ2-5
CDR3nt: TGTGCCAGCAGTTCACTAGCGGGAGGTTCTCACGAGCAGTACTTC; CDR3aa: CASSSLAGGSHEQYF; abundance: .; v_gene: TRBV7-9; d_gene: TRBD2; j_gene: TRBJ2-7
CDR3nt: TGCGCCAGCAGGCAGCTAACTAATGAAAAACTGTTTTTT; CDR3aa: CASRQLTNEKLFF; abundance: .; v_gene: TRBV5-1; d_gene: .; j_gene: TRBJ1-4
CDR3nt: TGTGCCAGCAGCTTAGATCCGCAAGGGCCCCAGCATTTT; CDR3aa: CASSLDPQGPQHF; abundance: .; v_gene: TRBV7-2; d_gene: .; j_gene: TRBJ1-5
CDR3nt: TGTGCCAGCAGCCCGCAGGGTGGATCTAGGCAGCCCCAGCATTTT; CDR3aa: CASSPQGGSRQPQHF; abundance: .; v_gene: TRBV7-6; d_gene: .; j_gene: TRBJ1-5